One sample yielded the 31 T cell receptor beta chains listed below, sequenced in a study of blood T cells in healthy people across ages. A J-beta primer mix and a sample-barcoded 5' primer were used in a second PCR of roughly 6 to 11 cycles. Each CDR3 protein is one row after TCRdb ran MiXCR on the 5' RACE reads. The sample lists about 800,000 distinct CDR3 sequences, roughly 60% seen once, with roughly 22% in the top ten. The specimen sequenced was blood. The receptors originated from a man aged 25-40 years in good health.

This clonotype was detected only a few times. V is TRBV7-2 and J is TRBJ1-6; D is uncertain. This CDR3 is built from 14 residues. V lost 5 bases and J 7 bases, leaving 12 bases between the germline ends. Germline CDR1 and CDR2: SGHTA and FQGNSA. Written as DNA, the CDR3 is TGTGCCAGCAGCCTTACCCTCAGCAATTCACCCCTCCACTTT. Its translation: CASSLTLSNSPLHF.

In this sample, this clonotype turned up a few times. This rearrangement joins TRBV20-1 to TRBJ2-7; D uncertain. There are 12 residues in the CDR3. V gave up 6 bases and J gave up 0 bases, with 9 bases separating them. CDR1 and CDR2 from the germline V gene are DFQATT and SNEGSKA (reference sequence). CDR3 in amino acids: CSAERSSYEQYF. CDR3 DNA: TGCAGTGCGGAACGGAGCTCCTACGAGCAGTACTTC.

The J gene is TRBJ2-1, the V gene TRBV7-2, with D possibly matching TRBD1 (6 bases). The CDR3 consists of 17 residues. The V gene's germline CDR1 is SGHTA and CDR2 FQGNSA. Trimming cost V 4 bases and J 7 bases, with 23 bases left between them. DNA of the CDR3: TGTGCCAGCAGCTCAGCCGGGATGGGGACAAGGGGTAATGAGCAGTTCTTC. Translating it yields CASSSAGMGTRGNEQFF.

Comments on this clonotype: Compared with germline, one end of the junction differs, possibly owing to a read error. The gene calls are TRBV28 and TRBJ2-7, with 7 nucleotides matching TRBD2. The germline V gene has CDR1 MDHEN and CDR2 SYDVKM. The CDR3 runs 13 residues. CDR3 in DNA: TGTGCCAGTAGTTGGGGGGGAGTGGACGAGCAGTACTTC. Its protein is CASSWGGVDEQYF.

The gene calls are TRBV6-2 or TRBV6-3 and TRBJ2-5; 8 bases agree with TRBD2. V gave up 0 bases and J gave up 4 bases; unmatched junction bases: 4. This CDR3 has 15 residues. Germline lookup yields CDR1 MNHEY and CDR2 SVGEGT. CDR3 sequence: CASSYSIAGTETQYF. In DNA, the CDR3 is TGTGCCAGCAGTTACTCAATAGCGGGAACAGAGACCCAGTACTTC.

This clonotype has a handful of counts. J is TRBJ2-7 and V is TRBV5-5; 7 bases match TRBD1. The CDR3 contains 15 residues. V trimming: 0 bases; J trimming: 3 bases; junction bases outside the gene matches: 6. CDR1 SGHKS and CDR2 YYEKEE come from the germline V gene (reference sequence). The CDR3 DNA reads TGTGCCAGCAGCTTGGCGCCGACAGGGAACTACGAGCAGTACTTC. Translating it yields CASSLAPTGNYEQYF.

The CDR3: CRPLAGVEQFF. The CDR3 region has the DNA TGCAGGCCCCTAGCGGGAGTTGAGCAGTTCTTC. The rearrangement joins TRBV20-1 to TRBJ2-1; 10 positions agree with TRBD2. The germline V gene encodes CDR1 DFQATT and CDR2 SNEGSKA (reference sequence). The CDR3 is 11 amino acids.

In its sample, this clonotype was seen a few times. The chain carries TRBV7-9 and TRBJ2-3; D is perhaps TRBD1 (6 bases). V lost 4 bases and J 6 bases, leaving 11 bases between the germline ends. Germline loops: CDR1 SEHNR, CDR2 FQNEAQ (reference sequence). The CDR3 totals 13 residues. CDR3 nucleotides: TGTGCCAGCAGCTCCGCAGGGGTGGATACGCAGTATTTT. Translating it yields CASSSAGVDTQYF.

The J gene is TRBJ2-6, the V gene TRBV5-5; D remains ambiguous. Per the germline V gene, CDR1 is SGHKS and CDR2 is YYEKEE (reference sequence). The V and J ends lost 3 bases and 3 bases respectively, with 7 bases between them. The CDR3 loop spans 14 amino acids. CDR3 region: CASSYVSGANVLTF. The CDR3 DNA reads as TGTGCCAGCAGCTATGTAAGTGGGGCCAACGTCCTGACTTTC. Together with reference TRBV5-5 and TRBJ2-6, the CDR3 gives the full variable domain: DAGVTQSPTHLIKTRGQQVTLRCSPISGHKSVSWYQQVLGQGPQFIFQYYEKEERGRGNFPDRFSARQFPNYSSELNVNALLLGDSALYLCASSYVSGANVLTFGAGSRLTVL.

This rearrangement joins TRBV4-1 to TRBJ1-4, with no clear D. Trimming took 4 bases from V and 8 from J, leaving 11 bases between them. Germline V gene data show CDR1 as MGHRA and CDR2 as YSYEKL. The CDR3 length is 13 residues. This chain's CDR3 is CASSPLFEEKLFF. CDR3 coding DNA: TGCGCCAGCAGCCCTCTGTTCGAGGAAAAACTGTTTTTT.

The V and J genes are TRBV6-5 and TRBJ2-6, with D perhaps matching TRBD1 (5 bases). There are 14 residues in the CDR3. Per the germline V gene, CDR1 is MNHEY and CDR2 is SVGAGI. V lost 6 bases, J lost 2 bases, and 8 bases lay in between. CDR3 sequence reads: CASSQGAGANVLTF. DNA for the CDR3: TGTGCCAGCAGCCAAGGGGCTGGGGCCAACGTCCTGACTTTC.

This clonotype was detected a few times. V usage is TRBV2 and J usage is TRBJ2-4; TRBD1 agrees at 8 bases. The CDR3 extends over 12 amino acids. The J segment lost 13 bases and the V segment lost 5 bases, leaving 7 bases of the junction unmatched. Germline CDR1 is SNHLY and CDR2 is FYNNEI. For the CDR3, the DNA is TGTGCCAGCAGTCGACAGGGGAGAGAGCAGTACTTC. It is translated as CASSRQGREQYF.

J is TRBJ2-3 and V is TRBV20-1; D is unresolved. This CDR3 spans 14 amino acids. V was shortened by 7 bases and J by 4 bases, with 18 bases between the two germline ends. Germline V gene lookup returns CDR1 DFQATT and CDR2 SNEGSKA (reference sequence). The CDR3: CSGGNFKGSDTQYF. The CDR3 DNA reads TGCAGTGGAGGCAACTTTAAGGGTTCAGATACGCAGTATTTT.

V gene TRBV5-1 combines with J gene TRBJ2-5; weak D call: TRBD2 (5 bases). V was cut by 2 bases and J by 11 bases, with 16 bases left in between. Germline-derived CDR1 and CDR2 are SGHRS and YFSETQ. The CDR3 has 13 residues. CDR3 DNA: TGCGCCAGCAGCTTCTCCGAGACTAATGAGCAGTACTTC. Its protein product is CASSFSETNEQYF.

The chain has TRBV19 and TRBJ2-1, with 7 bases fitting TRBD1. CDR1 is LNHDA and CDR2 is SQIVND in the germline V gene (reference sequence). The CDR3 is 17 residues long. V dropped 0 bases and J dropped 7; count of bases not matched to a gene: 12. The CDR3 protein is CASSIEAPMTGSNEQFF. The CDR3 DNA follows: TGTGCCAGTAGTATAGAAGCCCCTATGACAGGGTCGAATGAGCAGTTCTTC.

The chain recombines TRBV7-2 with TRBJ2-5, with D perhaps given as TRBD1 or TRBD2 (5 bases each). The J call could be wrong; TRBJ2-7 is a better fit for the DNA end. Germline CDR1 and CDR2: SGHTA and FQGNSA. The CDR3 is made up of 15 amino acids. CDR3 amino acids: CASSPPSGGLYEQYF. The CDR3 DNA follows: TGTGCCAGCAGCCCTCCCTCTGGGGGTTTGTACGAGCAGTACTTC.

This clonotype was seen just once. The rearrangement uses TRBV27 and TRBJ2-3; unclear D gene. Germline V CDR1 and CDR2: MNHEY, SMNVEV (reference sequence). The germline V and J ends were trimmed by 3 bases and 6 bases, with 19 bases remaining between them. The CDR3 sequence is 16 residues long. CDR3 sequence: CASSFVVGERWDTQYF. The CDR3, as DNA: TGTGCCAGCAGTTTCGTCGTCGGCGAGAGGTGGGATACGCAGTATTTT.

This clonotype was found once. This chain uses TRBV20-1 with TRBJ2-4; tentative D call: TRBD2 (6 bases). The assigned J gene may be wrong: the sequence end matches TRBJ2-5 better. CDR3 size: 13 residues. CDR1 and CDR2 (germline): DFQATT, SNEGSKA (reference sequence). The chain's CDR3 is CSAPLAVQETQYF. The CDR3 region has the DNA TGCAGTGCTCCCTTAGCGGTCCAAGAGACCCAGTACTTC.

The chain carries TRBV10-3 and TRBJ1-6, with D possibly being TRBD1 (5 bases). The CDR3 has 14 residues. Germline V gene sequence: CDR1 ENHRY, CDR2 SYGVKD. Deletions cut 2 bases from V and 13 bases from J, with 15 bases between. This CDR3 is CAISEVQGRVPLHF. Here the CDR3 DNA reads TGTGCCATCAGTGAGGTTCAGGGTAGAGTCCCCCTCCACTTT.

The chain joins TRBV27 to TRBJ1-4; D call uncertain. In germline, CDR1 is MNHEY, CDR2 SMNVEV (reference sequence). This CDR3 has 17 amino acids. V was pared by 3 bases and J by 1 base, with 15 bases between. The CDR3 nucleotides are TGTGCCAGCAGTTTGTGTTTGACCCGTCAAACTAATGAAAAACTGTTTTTT. Translated: CASSLCLTRQTNEKLFF.

The chain carries TRBV30 and TRBJ2-5; D is unresolved. The germline V gene has CDR1 GTSNPN and CDR2 SVGIG (reference sequence). This CDR3 spans 12 amino acids. The V gene lost 5 bases and the J gene lost 2 bases, with 9 bases spanning the gap. The CDR3 loop reads CAWEILQETQYF. DNA for the CDR3: TGTGCCTGGGAGATCCTTCAAGAGACCCAGTACTTC.

The chain has TRBV24-1 and TRBJ2-1; 14 positions agree with TRBD2. Germline values: CDR1 KGHDR, CDR2 SFDVKD. The CDR3 covers 16 residues. V lost 3 bases to trimming and J lost 6 bases; unmatched junction nucleotides: 3. The CDR3 coding sequence is TGTGCCACCAGTGATCCCGGGACTAGCGGGAGCAATGAGCAGTTCTTC. It is translated as CATSDPGTSGSNEQFF.

The sample holds a few counts of this clonotype. The V gene is TRBV15, the J gene TRBJ2-7, with 11 bases aligning to TRBD2. Unmatched junction bases numbered 4, after V lost 6 bases and J lost 3 bases. The CDR3 sequence is 14 residues long. Germline V gives CDR1 LNHNV, CDR2 YYDKDF (reference sequence). CDR3 amino acids: CATRPTSGGYEQYF. Here the CDR3 DNA reads TGTGCCACCAGGCCTACTAGCGGGGGCTACGAGCAGTACTTC.

The V call is TRBV7-9, the J call TRBJ1-2, with unresolved D. Germline V gives CDR1 SEHNR, CDR2 FQNEAQ (reference sequence). Trimming removed 1 base from V and 0 bases from J, with 12 bases in between. The CDR3 is 16 residues long. CDR3 residues: CASSLGSGYTNYGYTF. As DNA, the CDR3 is TGTGCCAGCAGCTTAGGGTCAGGATATACTAACTATGGCTACACCTTC.

This clonotype was counted only a few times. The chain employs TRBV4-2 and TRBJ2-7; D possibly matches TRBD1 or TRBD2 (5 bases each). Germline CDR1 and CDR2: LGHNA and YNFKEQ. The CDR3 is made up of 14 amino acids. V gave up 0 bases and J gave up 8 bases, with 14 bases separating them. CDR3 protein: CASSQEASGAKQYF. The CDR3, as DNA: TGTGCCAGCAGCCAAGAAGCCTCCGGGGCCAAGCAGTACTTC.

V is TRBV20-1 and J is TRBJ2-1, with a tentative D call TRBD1 (6 bases). The CDR3 sequence is 13 residues long. V was shortened by 6 bases and J by 8 bases, with 17 bases between the two germline ends. CDR1 and CDR2 (germline): DFQATT, SNEGSKA (reference sequence). The CDR3 is CSAGGNLGDEQFF. CDR3 sequence (DNA): TGCAGTGCAGGGGGAAATTTAGGCGATGAGCAGTTCTTC.

To note about this clonotype: Being one base from a much bigger clone, this may be a read error. This rearrangement joins TRBV6-1 to TRBJ2-6; 9 bases are a match to TRBD2. The CDR3 is made up of 18 amino acids. Unmatched junction bases numbered 13, after V lost 8 bases and J lost 2 bases. CDR1 MNHNS and CDR2 SASEGT come from the germline V gene. The CDR3 coding sequence is TGTGCCAGCGGGGGCTTAGGCGGGGGGGAAACTGGGGCCAACGTCCTGACTTTC. Translation gives CASGGLGGGETGANVLTF.

The chain uses TRBV2 and TRBJ2-5; D gene ambiguous. Germline lookup yields CDR1 SNHLY and CDR2 FYNNEI. V shed 11 bases and J shed 8 bases, with 21 bases lying between them. This CDR3 is built from 13 residues. The CDR3 loop reads CASNQAGEGTQYF. CDR3 DNA: TGTGCCTCTAATCAGGCAGGAGAAGGTACCCAGTACTTC.

This sequence joins TRBV4-3 and TRBJ2-7; D is perhaps TRBD1 or TRBD2 (5 bases each). V was clipped by 4 bases and J by 0 bases, with 10 bases between them. The germline V gene has CDR1 LGHNA and CDR2 YSLEER. This CDR3 region has 14 residues. CDR3 sequence: CASSPGTPSYEQYF. DNA of the CDR3: TGCGCCAGCAGCCCCGGGACCCCCTCCTACGAGCAGTACTTC.

The V gene is TRBV20-1, the J gene TRBJ1-2; D might be TRBD1 (5 bases). V was shortened by 3 bases and J by 0 bases, with 17 bases between the two germline ends. Per germline, CDR1 DFQATT and CDR2 SNEGSKA (reference sequence). This CDR3 contains 16 residues. The CDR3 is CSASGQGRAANYGYTF. The CDR3 nucleotides are TGCAGTGCTAGCGGACAAGGAAGGGCTGCTAACTATGGCTACACCTTC.

Only one count was recorded for this clonotype. Relative to the germline gene, one junction end is altered; a read error may explain this. V gene TRBV9 combines with J gene TRBJ1-1, with TRBD1 matching over 9 bases. CDR3 length equals 15 residues. Germline CDR1 reads SGDLS; CDR2 reads YYNGEE. DNA of the CDR3: TGTACCAGCAGATTGGGACAGGGCGAACCCCCTGAAGCTTTCTTT. The encoded protein is CTSRLGQGEPPEAFF. Looking up the rest from reference TRBV9 and TRBJ1-1 gives the full variable domain: DSGVTQTPKHLITATGQRVTLRCSPRSGDLSVYWYQQSLDQGLQFLIQYYNGEERAKGNILERFSAQQFPDLHSELNLSSLELGDSALYFCTSRLGQGEPPEAFFGQGTRLTVV.